Listed here is a single T cell receptor (beta chain). A second roughly 6 to 11 cycle PCR used barcoded and J-beta primers. TCRdb passed the 5' RACE reads through MiXCR, listing each CDR3 protein once. The sample yields about 1,600,000 distinct CDR3 sequences, around two fifths seen once. This specimen comes from a study of blood T cells in healthy people across ages. Isolated PBMCs totaled at least 6 million in each sample. Germline V gene sequence: CDR1 SGHDN, CDR2 FVKESK. The CDR3 runs to 17 residues. V gave up 0 bases and J gave up 5 bases; unmatched junction bases: 10. Sequencing was performed on blood. The TCR originated in a woman under 30 in good health. The chain joins TRBV14 to TRBJ2-7; 10 bases map to TRBD2. CDR3 protein: CASSQDLWASGRNEQYF. DNA for the CDR3: TGTGCCAGCAGCCAAGATCTTTGGGCTAGCGGGAGAAACGAGCAGTACTTC.